The clone carrying this T cell receptor beta chain was seen only a few times. Its cognate antigen is unknown. CDR1 is DFQATT and CDR2 is SNEGSKA in the germline V gene (reference sequence). V lost 4 bases to trimming and J lost 2 bases, with 12 bases between them. This CDR3 is 13 amino acids long. A second PCR, run for roughly 7 to 11 cycles, used a sample-barcoded 5' primer plus a J-beta primer mix. TCRdb independently ran MiXCR on the 5' RACE reads; one entry per CDR3 protein. The table lists 600,000 or so distinct CDR3 sequences, around 48% of them singletons. This sample stems from a study of blood T cells in healthy people across ages. Across the whole study: Every two T cells gave about one barcoded beta molecule via template switching.

Findings of the study overall: A roughly linear fall in TCR beta diversity per million T cells was seen with increasing age.

The clonotype originates from an elderly man in good health. The chain links TRBV20-1 to TRBJ2-7; tentative D call: TRBD1 (5 bases). Sample: blood. CDR3 region: CSAKGIGTYEQYF. The DNA for the CDR3 is TGCAGTGCTAAGGGGATAGGGACCTACGAGCAGTACTTC.